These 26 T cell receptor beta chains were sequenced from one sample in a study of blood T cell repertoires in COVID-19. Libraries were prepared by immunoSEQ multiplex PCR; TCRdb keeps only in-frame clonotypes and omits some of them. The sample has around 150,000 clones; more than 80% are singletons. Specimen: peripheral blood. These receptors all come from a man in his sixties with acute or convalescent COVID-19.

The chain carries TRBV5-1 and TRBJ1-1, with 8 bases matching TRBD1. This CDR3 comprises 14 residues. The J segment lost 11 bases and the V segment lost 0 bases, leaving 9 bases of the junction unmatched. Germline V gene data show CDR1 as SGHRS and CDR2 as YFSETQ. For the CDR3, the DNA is TGCGCCAGCAGCTTGGCGGACAGGGCTATTCTGGCTTTCTTT. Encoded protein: CASSLADRAILAFF.

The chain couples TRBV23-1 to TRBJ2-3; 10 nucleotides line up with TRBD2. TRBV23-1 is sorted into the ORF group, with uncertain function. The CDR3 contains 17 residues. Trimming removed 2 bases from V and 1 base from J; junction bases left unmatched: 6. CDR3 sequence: CASSQLTSGDCTDTQYF. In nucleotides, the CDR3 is TGCGCCAGCAGTCAACTAACTAGCGGGGACTGCACAGATACGCAGTATTTT.

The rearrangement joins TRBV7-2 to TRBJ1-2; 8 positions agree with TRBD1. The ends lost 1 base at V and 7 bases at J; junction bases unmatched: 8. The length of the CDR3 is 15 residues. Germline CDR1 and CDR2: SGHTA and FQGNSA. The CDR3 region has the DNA TGTGCCAGCAGCTTAGGGGAGGTTCAGGGGGCTGGCTACACCTTC. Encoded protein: CASSLGEVQGAGYTF.

The CDR3 spells CASSRTGLNQPQHF. The DNA of the CDR3 is TGTGCCAGCAGTCGGACAGGTCTAAATCAGCCCCAGCATTTT. The chain couples TRBV6-5 to TRBJ1-5, with 7 positions matching TRBD1. CDR3 length equals 14 residues. Germline CDR1 reads MNHEY; CDR2 reads SVGAGI. The junction had 5 bases not matched to a gene; V was cut back by 5 bases and J by 4 bases.

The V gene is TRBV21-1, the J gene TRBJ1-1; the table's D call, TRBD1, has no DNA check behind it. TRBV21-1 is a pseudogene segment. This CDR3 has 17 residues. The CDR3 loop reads CASSKAGVRADATEAFF. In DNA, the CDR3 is TGTGCCAGCAGCAAAGCAGGGGTCCGGGCCGACGCCACTGAAGCTTTCTTT.

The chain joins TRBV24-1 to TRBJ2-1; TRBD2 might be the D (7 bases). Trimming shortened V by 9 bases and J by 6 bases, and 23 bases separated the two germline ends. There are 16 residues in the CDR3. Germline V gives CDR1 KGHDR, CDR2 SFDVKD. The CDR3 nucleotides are TGTGCCACCTCTCCATCCAGGGGCGGGGGCAGCAATGAGCAGTTCTTC. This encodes CATSPSRGGGSNEQFF.

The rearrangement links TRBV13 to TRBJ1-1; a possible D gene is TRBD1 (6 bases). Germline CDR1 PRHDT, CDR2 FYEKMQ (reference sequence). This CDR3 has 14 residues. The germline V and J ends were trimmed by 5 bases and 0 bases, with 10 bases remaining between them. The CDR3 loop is CASSQGKLNTEAFF. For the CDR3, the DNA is TGTGCCAGCAGCCAGGGGAAATTGAACACTGAAGCTTTCTTT.

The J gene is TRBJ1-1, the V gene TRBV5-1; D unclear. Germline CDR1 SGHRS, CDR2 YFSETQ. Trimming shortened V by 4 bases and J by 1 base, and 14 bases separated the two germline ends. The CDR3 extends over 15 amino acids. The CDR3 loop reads CASSPGGPANTEAFF. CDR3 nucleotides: TGCGCCAGCAGCCCAGGAGGTCCAGCGAACACTGAAGCTTTCTTT.

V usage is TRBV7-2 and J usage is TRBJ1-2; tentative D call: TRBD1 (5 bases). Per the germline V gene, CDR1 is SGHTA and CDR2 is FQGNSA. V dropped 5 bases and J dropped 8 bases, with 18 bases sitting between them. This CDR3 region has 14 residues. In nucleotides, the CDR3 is TGTGCCAGCAGCAACTACGGCAGGGAGGCGGGCTACACCTTC. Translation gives CASSNYGREAGYTF.

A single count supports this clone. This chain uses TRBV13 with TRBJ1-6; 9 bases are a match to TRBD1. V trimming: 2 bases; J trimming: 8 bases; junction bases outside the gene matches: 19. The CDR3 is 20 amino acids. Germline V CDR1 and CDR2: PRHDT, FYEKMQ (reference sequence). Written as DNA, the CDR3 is TGTGCCAGCAGCTTATCCCCGCTAAGACTCGACAGGGGGTTGTATTCACCCCTCCACTTT. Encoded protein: CASSLSPLRLDRGLYSPLHF. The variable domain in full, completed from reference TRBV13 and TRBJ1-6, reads AAGVIQSPRHLIKEKRETATLKCYPIPRHDTVYWYQQGPGQDPQFLISFYEKMQSDKGSIPDRFSAQQFSDYHSELNMSSLELGDSALYFCASSLSPLRLDRGLYSPLHFGNGTRLTVT.

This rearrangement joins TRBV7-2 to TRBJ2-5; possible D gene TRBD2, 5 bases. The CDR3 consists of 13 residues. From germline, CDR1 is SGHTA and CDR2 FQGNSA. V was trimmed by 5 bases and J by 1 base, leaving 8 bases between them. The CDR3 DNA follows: TGTGCCAGCAGCCGGGATCTCCAAGAGACCCAGTACTTC. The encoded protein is CASSRDLQETQYF.

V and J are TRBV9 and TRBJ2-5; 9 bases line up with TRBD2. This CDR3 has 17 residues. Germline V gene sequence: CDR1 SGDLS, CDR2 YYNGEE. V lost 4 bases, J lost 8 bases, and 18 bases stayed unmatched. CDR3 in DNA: TGTGCCAGCAGCCCCGCCCCACCGGGACTAGCTTTTACTACCCAGTACTTC. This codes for CASSPAPPGLAFTTQYF.

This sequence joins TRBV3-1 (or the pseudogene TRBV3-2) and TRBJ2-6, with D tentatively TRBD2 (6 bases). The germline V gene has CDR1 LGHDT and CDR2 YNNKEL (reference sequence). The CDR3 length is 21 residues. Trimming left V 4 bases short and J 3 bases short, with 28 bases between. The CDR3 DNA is TGTGCCAGCAGCCGCCCAATCCTCCGGAGGGGCCCCTTAAGTGGGGCCAACGTCCTGACTTTC. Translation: CASSRPILRRGPLSGANVLTF.

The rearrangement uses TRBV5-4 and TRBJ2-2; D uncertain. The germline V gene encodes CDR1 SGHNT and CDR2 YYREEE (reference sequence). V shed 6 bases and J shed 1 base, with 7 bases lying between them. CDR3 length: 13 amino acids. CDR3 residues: CASTSGNTGELFF. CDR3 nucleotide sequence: TGTGCCAGCACCTCAGGGAACACCGGGGAGCTGTTTTTT.

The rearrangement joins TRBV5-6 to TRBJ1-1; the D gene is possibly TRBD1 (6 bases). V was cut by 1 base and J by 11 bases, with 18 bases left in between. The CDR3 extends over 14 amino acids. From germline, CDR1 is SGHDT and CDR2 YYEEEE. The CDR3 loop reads CASSLSGGEGEAFF. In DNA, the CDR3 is TGTGCCAGCAGCTTGTCGGGGGGCGAGGGCGAGGCTTTCTTT.

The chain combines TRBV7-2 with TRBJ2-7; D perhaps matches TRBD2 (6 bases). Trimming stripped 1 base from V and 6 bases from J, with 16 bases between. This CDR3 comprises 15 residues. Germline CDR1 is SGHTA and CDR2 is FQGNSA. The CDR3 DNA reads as TGTGCCAGCAGCTTAGGTGGGCTAGGAGGGATCGAGCAGTACTTC. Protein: CASSLGGLGGIEQYF.

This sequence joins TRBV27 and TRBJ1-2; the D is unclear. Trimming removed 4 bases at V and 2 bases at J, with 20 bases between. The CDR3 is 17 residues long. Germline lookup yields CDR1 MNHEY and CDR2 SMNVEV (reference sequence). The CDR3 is CASSSAPVAGSNYGYTF. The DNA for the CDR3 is TGTGCCAGCAGTTCGGCACCCGTCGCGGGCTCCAACTATGGCTACACCTTC.

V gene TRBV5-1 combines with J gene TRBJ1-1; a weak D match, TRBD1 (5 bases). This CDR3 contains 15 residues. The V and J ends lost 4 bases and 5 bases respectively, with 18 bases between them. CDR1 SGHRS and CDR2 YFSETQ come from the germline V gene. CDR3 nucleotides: TGCGCCAGCAGCATCGCCGGGGGTATGACAACTGAAGCTTTCTTT. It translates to CASSIAGGMTTEAFF.

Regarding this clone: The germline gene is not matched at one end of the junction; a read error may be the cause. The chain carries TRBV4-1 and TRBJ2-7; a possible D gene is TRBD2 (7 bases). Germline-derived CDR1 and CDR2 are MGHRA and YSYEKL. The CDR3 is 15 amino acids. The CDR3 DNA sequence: TGCGCCAGCAGCCAAGTCGCCGGGGGGCCCTACAAGCAGTACTTC. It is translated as CASSQVAGGPYKQYF.

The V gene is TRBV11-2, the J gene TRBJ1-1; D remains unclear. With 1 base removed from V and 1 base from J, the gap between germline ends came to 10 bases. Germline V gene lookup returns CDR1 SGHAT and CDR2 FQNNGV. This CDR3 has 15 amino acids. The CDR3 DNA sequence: TGTGCCAGCAGCTTAGCGGCAGGAAGGAACACTGAAGCTTTCTTT. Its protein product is CASSLAAGRNTEAFF.

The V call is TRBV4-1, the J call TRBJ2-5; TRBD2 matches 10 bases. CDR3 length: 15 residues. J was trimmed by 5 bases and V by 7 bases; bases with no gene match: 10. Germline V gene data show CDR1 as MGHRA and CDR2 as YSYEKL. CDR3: CASKQRGGHLETQYF. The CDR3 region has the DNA TGCGCCAGCAAACAGCGGGGGGGCCACCTGGAGACCCAGTACTTC.

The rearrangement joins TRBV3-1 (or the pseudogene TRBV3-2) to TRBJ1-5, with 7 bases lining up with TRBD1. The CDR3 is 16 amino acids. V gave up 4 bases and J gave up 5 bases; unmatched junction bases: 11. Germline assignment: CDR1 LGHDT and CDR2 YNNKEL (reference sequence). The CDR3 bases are TGTGCCAGCAGCCGAGATAAAGGGGGCTTATATCAGCCCCAGCATTTT. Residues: CASSRDKGGLYQPQHF.

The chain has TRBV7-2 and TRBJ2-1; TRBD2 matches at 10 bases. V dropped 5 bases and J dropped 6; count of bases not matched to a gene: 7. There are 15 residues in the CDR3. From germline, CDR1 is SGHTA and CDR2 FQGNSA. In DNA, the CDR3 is TGTGCCAGCAGCCCAAAGCGGGGGGGCTCCAATGAGCAGTTCTTC. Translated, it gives CASSPKRGGSNEQFF.

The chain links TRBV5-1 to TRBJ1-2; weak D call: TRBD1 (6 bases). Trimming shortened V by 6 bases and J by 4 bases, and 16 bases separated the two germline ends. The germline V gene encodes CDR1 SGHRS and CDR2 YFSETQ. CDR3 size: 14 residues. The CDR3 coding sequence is TGCGCCAGCACGGACAGCCAATCCACCTATGGCTACACCTTC. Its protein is CASTDSQSTYGYTF.

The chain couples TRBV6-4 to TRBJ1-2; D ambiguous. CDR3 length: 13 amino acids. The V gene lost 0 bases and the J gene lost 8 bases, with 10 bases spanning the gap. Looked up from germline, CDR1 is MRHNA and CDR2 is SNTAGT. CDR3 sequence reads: CASSDSSGRGYTF. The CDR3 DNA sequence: TGTGCCAGCAGTGACTCCTCGGGTCGCGGCTACACCTTC.

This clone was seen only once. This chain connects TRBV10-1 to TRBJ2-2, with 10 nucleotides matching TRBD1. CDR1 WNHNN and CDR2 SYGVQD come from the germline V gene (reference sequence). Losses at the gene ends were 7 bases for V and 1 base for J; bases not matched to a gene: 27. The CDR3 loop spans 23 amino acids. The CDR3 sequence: CASKRSWDSKGQGNFQNTGELFF. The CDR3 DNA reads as TGCGCCAGCAAAAGGAGCTGGGACTCTAAGGGACAGGGGAATTTTCAGAACACCGGGGAGCTGTTTTTT.